Below, 9 T cell receptor beta chains from the same sample are listed, as sequenced in a study of cytomegalovirus exposure and HLA in healthy donors. PCR involved 60 Vbeta and 13 Jbeta primers. Here immunoSEQ multiplex PCR was the method, and the copy in TCRdb shows in-frame clones only, minus some. This sample yields some 100,000 clones, of which about 80% are seen a single time; roughly 4.5% belongs to the top ten. The sequencing sample was made of PBMCs. These receptor sequences come from a man between 50 and 59 years old in good health and CMV-seropositive.

V is TRBV5-8 and J is TRBJ2-3, with a tentative D call TRBD2 (5 bases). Germline V CDR1 and CDR2: SGHTS, YDEGEE. The CDR3 has 13 residues. V gave up 4 bases and J gave up 6 bases, with 12 bases separating them. The DNA for the CDR3 is TGTGCCAGCAGCGGAAGCGGAGTCGATACGCAGTATTTT. The encoded protein is CASSGSGVDTQYF. The whole variable domain, remainder taken from reference TRBV5-8 and TRBJ2-3, is EAGVTQSPTHLIKTRGQQATLRCSPISGHTSVYWYQQALGLGLQFLLWYDEGEERNRGNFPPRFSGRQFPNYSSELNVNALELEDSALYLCASSGSGVDTQYFGPGTRLTVL.

A few counts support this clone. The CDR3 loop reads CASSTRRLAGPEQFF. In nucleotides, the CDR3 is TGTGCCAGCAGTACCCGGCGACTAGCGGGACCTGAGCAGTTCTTC. The chain links TRBV2 to TRBJ2-1; 11 bases match TRBD2. V was clipped by 5 bases and J by 9 bases; unmatched bases: 9. This CDR3 is 15 amino acids long. Looked up from germline, CDR1 is SNHLY and CDR2 is FYNNEI.

The count of this clone is one. The chain carries TRBV5-1 and TRBJ2-5; perhaps TRBD1 as D (6 bases). Trimming took off 6 bases at V and 5 bases at J, with 17 bases between the two ends. The length of the CDR3 is 14 residues. In germline, CDR1 is SGHRS, CDR2 YFSETQ. DNA for the CDR3: TGCGCCAGCACATTCAGGGGAAGGCGGGAGACCCAGTACTTC. This sequence encodes CASTFRGRRETQYF.

The J gene is TRBJ2-5, the V gene TRBV29-1; 7 bases map to TRBD1. Germline CDR1 and CDR2: SQVTM and ANQGSEA. The CDR3 spans 12 residues. The V gene end was trimmed by 7 bases and the J gene end by 5 bases; junction bases not matched to a gene: 7. The CDR3 sequence is CSGRDRDETQYF. DNA for the CDR3: TGCAGCGGCAGAGACAGGGATGAGACCCAGTACTTC.

With respect to this clone: A read error may produce the germline difference seen at one junction end. The CDR3 sequence is CASSRRQGGTEASF. DNA of the CDR3: TGTGCCAGCAGCCGGAGACAGGGAGGCACTGAAGCTTCCTTT. This chain connects TRBV7-2 to TRBJ1-1; 7 positions match TRBD1. The germline V gene has CDR1 SGHTA and CDR2 FQGNSA. This CDR3 region has 14 residues.

This chain connects TRBV6-5 to TRBJ2-7; 8 nucleotides align to TRBD1. After removal of 6 bases from V and 5 bases from J, the junction contained 6 bases not matched to a gene. The CDR3 is made up of 13 amino acids. CDR1 and CDR2 from the germline V gene are MNHEY and SVGAGI. CDR3 amino acids: CASSLDRVHEQYF. The CDR3 coding sequence is TGTGCCAGCAGCCTGGACAGGGTTCACGAGCAGTACTTC.

The chain combines TRBV30 with TRBJ1-2; 8 bases are shared with TRBD1. V gave up 2 bases and J gave up 8 bases; unmatched junction bases: 10. The CDR3 has 14 amino acids. Germline lookup yields CDR1 GTSNPN and CDR2 SVGIG (reference sequence). The CDR3 sequence is CAWSSQGAMWGYTF. The CDR3 DNA follows: TGTGCCTGGAGTTCCCAGGGGGCTATGTGGGGCTACACCTTC.

The genes are TRBV19 and TRBJ2-3; the match to TRBD1 covers 11 bases. This CDR3 has 12 residues. Germline CDR1 reads LNHDA; CDR2 reads SQIVND (reference sequence). The V segment lost 10 bases and the J segment 6 bases; nucleotides outside the gene matches: 3. CDR3 nucleotide sequence: TGTGCCACCGGGGACAGGGGGGATACGCAGTATTTT. It is translated as CATGDRGDTQYF.

The chain employs TRBV30 and TRBJ2-1; 7 nucleotides match TRBD2. CDR3 length equals 12 residues. CDR1 is GTSNPN, CDR2 SVGIG, per germline (reference sequence). The V segment lost 2 bases and the J segment 10 bases; nucleotides outside the gene matches: 5. The CDR3 DNA sequence: TGTGCCTGGAGTCTGGGGGGGTGGGAGCAGTTCTTC. It yields the protein CAWSLGGWEQFF.